A single TCR beta chain is shown here with its context. The data stem from a study of cytomegalovirus exposure and HLA in healthy donors. Both 60 Vbeta primers and 13 Jbeta primers went into the PCR. This table comes from immunoSEQ multiplex PCR, and its TCRdb copy is limited to in-frame clones, with some not included. The sample contains under 150,000 clones, 60% to 85% of which appear only once. The sample consisted of PBMCs. The origin of this receptor is a man aged 40-49 years in good health and CMV-seropositive.

Here the CDR3 reads CASSQGTLDRNYEQYF. The CDR3 bases are TGCGCCAGCAGCCAAGGGACTCTGGACAGGAACTACGAGCAGTACTTC. V and J are TRBV4-3 and TRBJ2-7; 7 nucleotides match TRBD1. The CDR3 loop spans 16 amino acids. The V and J ends lost 1 base and 3 bases, in that order; junction bases with no gene match: 9. Germline lookup yields CDR1 LGHNA and CDR2 YSLEER.